The rows below give T cell receptor beta chains drawn from one sample of a study of T cells in Graves' hyperthyroidism and ophthalmopathy. TCRdb re-analysed the multiplex PCR reads in MiXCR, keeping a single row per CDR3 protein. The data contain approximately 330,000 distinct CDR3 sequences, roughly an eighth of them singletons. The sample taken for sequencing was blood. These receptors were collected from a woman aged 40 to 49 with Graves' ophthalmopathy. Each CDR3 is given with its conserved first and last residue. A D gene is named only where the DNA matches it firmly. Expanded clones are given a class, and other clones once, few, many or no size at all.

d_gene: TRBD1; v_gene: TRBV29-1; j_gene: TRBJ2-7; abundance: many; CDR3nt: TGCAGCGTTGGGACAGGACACGAGCAGTACTTC; CDR3aa: CSVGTGHEQYF
d_gene: -; v_gene: TRBV6-5; j_gene: TRBJ2-2; abundance: -; CDR3nt: TGTGCCAGCAGTTACGGAGGGTTTCCCACCGGGGAGCTGTTTTTT; CDR3aa: CASSYGGFPTGELFF
d_gene: -; v_gene: TRBV27; j_gene: TRBJ1-1; abundance: many; CDR3nt: TGTGCCAGCAGTCAAAGTAGGGGAGCGAACACTGAAGCTTTCTTT; CDR3aa: CASSQSRGANTEAFF
d_gene: -; v_gene: TRBV5-6; j_gene: TRBJ2-7; abundance: many; CDR3nt: TGTGCCAGCAGCTTTTTGGGCAGGGAGTACGAGCAGTACTTC; CDR3aa: CASSFLGREYEQYF
d_gene: TRBD2; v_gene: TRBV6-9; j_gene: TRBJ2-7; abundance: once; CDR3nt: TGTGCCAGCAGTTGGGGGGGAACTAGCGAGCAGTACTTC; CDR3aa: CASSWGGTSEQYF
d_gene: TRBD1; v_gene: TRBV28; j_gene: TRBJ2-1; abundance: many; CDR3nt: TGTGCCAGCACCTTCGGCGGGACAGGTGTATACAATGAGCAGTTCTTC; CDR3aa: CASTFGGTGVYNEQFF
d_gene: -; v_gene: TRBV6-1; j_gene: TRBJ1-1; abundance: many; CDR3nt: TGTGCCAGCAGTGTTAGAGGAGGAGGCGAAGCTTTCTTT; CDR3aa: CASSVRGGGEAFF
d_gene: -; v_gene: TRBV12-5; j_gene: TRBJ2-1; abundance: many; CDR3nt: TGTGCTAGTGGTTTGGTGGACGTTGAGCAGTTCTTC; CDR3aa: CASGLVDVEQFF
d_gene: TRBD1; v_gene: TRBV5-6; j_gene: TRBJ1-3; abundance: -; CDR3nt: TGTGCCAGCAGCTTGAGGGGGCTACCTGGAAACACCATATATTTT; CDR3aa: CASSLRGLPGNTIYF
d_gene: -; v_gene: TRBV2; j_gene: TRBJ1-5; abundance: many; CDR3nt: TGTGCCAGCGGACACAACAATCAGCCCCAGCATTTT; CDR3aa: CASGHNNQPQHF
d_gene: -; v_gene: TRBV6-1; j_gene: TRBJ1-1; abundance: once; CDR3nt: TGTGCCATCAGCAGAAAAATGAACACTGAAGCTTTCTTT; CDR3aa: CAISRKMNTEAFF
d_gene: -; v_gene: TRBV20-1; j_gene: TRBJ2-5; abundance: many; CDR3nt: TGCAGTGCTAGGCTCAGGCCTATGAGTCAAGAGACCCAGTACTTC; CDR3aa: CSARLRPMSQETQYF
d_gene: TRBD1; v_gene: TRBV5-4; j_gene: TRBJ2-7; abundance: -; CDR3nt: TGTGCCAGCAGCACCAGGGACAGGGACGAGCAGTACTTC; CDR3aa: CASSTRDRDEQYF
d_gene: TRBD2; v_gene: TRBV19; j_gene: TRBJ2-1; abundance: few; CDR3nt: TGTGCCAGTAGTATAGTGGGACTAGCGGGAAAGATGGGTGAGCAGTTCTTC; CDR3aa: CASSIVGLAGKMGEQFF
d_gene: -; v_gene: TRBV6-1; j_gene: TRBJ1-1; abundance: many; CDR3nt: TGTGCCACCGAGGGAATGAACACTGAAGCTTTCTTT; CDR3aa: CATEGMNTEAFF
d_gene: TRBD1; v_gene: TRBV18; j_gene: TRBJ1-1; abundance: many; CDR3nt: TGTGCCAGCTCTGAATTGGGACAGAGGAACACTGAAGCTTTCTTT; CDR3aa: CASSELGQRNTEAFF
d_gene: -; v_gene: TRBV20-1; j_gene: TRBJ1-2; abundance: many; CDR3nt: TGCAGTGCTAGAGCCGGGGGAACTAACTATGGCTACACCTTC; CDR3aa: CSARAGGTNYGYTF
d_gene: TRBD1; v_gene: TRBV9; j_gene: TRBJ2-2; abundance: few; CDR3nt: TGTGCCAGCAGCAGGGTCCCGGGACAGGGGGCAAGGGGTACCGGGGAGCTGTTTTTT; CDR3aa: CASSRVPGQGARGTGELFF
d_gene: -; v_gene: TRBV29-1; j_gene: TRBJ2-7; abundance: -; CDR3nt: TGCAGCGCTGGGGAAGCCCGAGGCGAGCAGTACTTC; CDR3aa: CSAGEARGEQYF
d_gene: -; v_gene: TRBV18; j_gene: TRBJ1-1; abundance: many; CDR3nt: TGTGCCAGCTCACCAATACGGGATAACACTGAAGCTTTCTTT; CDR3aa: CASSPIRDNTEAFF